The rows below give T cell receptor beta chains drawn from one sample of a study of blood T cell repertoires in COVID-19. Sequencing used immunoSEQ multiplex PCR; TCRdb keeps in-frame clones, though not all of them. The repertoire holds hundreds of thousands of clones, more than 80% seen once, with approximately 0.9% in the top ten. Sequenced sample: PBMCs or T cells enriched from blood (not recorded which). The receptors stem from a man aged 50 to 59 who had been exposed to COVID-19. Both conserved end residues are trimmed from each CDR3.

CDR3 length	V gene	J gene	CDR3 protein
10	TRBV15	TRBJ1-1	ATRLRGTEAF
11	TRBV5-1	TRBJ1-1	ASSWGVRAEAF
11	TRBV28	TRBJ1-2	ASRPMGGRGYT
12	TRBV3-1/TRBV3-2	TRBJ1-6	ASSRGGSNSPLH
11	TRBV29-1	TRBJ2-3	SVTGSGTDTQY
12	TRBV7-9	TRBJ1-6	ASSLLGTGTPLH
13	TRBV7-7	TRBJ1-4	ASSLGAGFDEKLF
13	TRBV28	TRBJ2-2	ASRTQGAGAGELF
11	TRBV6-5	TRBJ1-1	ATKGQVNTEAF
15	TRBV27	TRBJ1-2	ASSPMGLQGGNYGYT
13	TRBV18	TRBJ1-3	ASSQATGATTSIY
11	TRBV12-3/TRBV12-4	TRBJ2-7	ASSRITGYEQY
13	TRBV2	TRBJ1-5	ASTRTGYSNQPQH
12	TRBV28	TRBJ1-1	ASSPPTRDTEAF
12	TRBV7-9	TRBJ1-2	ASSSGQGDYGYT
11	TRBV13	TRBJ1-5	ASSGGARGPQH
11	TRBV29-1	TRBJ1-1	SVFFDSTTEAF
16	TRBV18	TRBJ2-1	ASSPRQGAAGIYNEQF
12	TRBV5-3	TRBJ1-1	ARFVGGVVTEAF
13	TRBV23-1	TRBJ1-5	ASSPSDTGNQPQH
13	TRBV10-3	TRBJ1-1	AISGRTGAGTEAF
14	TRBV19	TRBJ1-6	ASSPGGRTLNSPLH
16	TRBV28	TRBJ1-5	ASSLLGQGGNGNQPQH
12	TRBV7-8	TRBJ1-5	ASSFTQGVQPQH
13	TRBV5-1	TRBJ2-6	ASSFGQTGANVLT
14	TRBV6-5	TRBJ1-1	ASSYSASGEYTEAF
16	TRBV5-1	TRBJ2-4	ASSLGLAGGLGKNIQY
11	TRBV2	TRBJ1-6	ASRTGGNSPLH
14	TRBV5-1	TRBJ2-2	ASSQVTGRYTGELF